The rows below give T cell receptor beta chains drawn from one sample of a study of blood T cells in healthy people across ages. TCRdb used MiXCR to reprocess the 5' RACE reads, holding one entry per CDR3 protein. The top ten clones hold roughly a tenth of a sample with approximately 900,000 distinct CDR3 sequences, about 28% of them seen once. These same data were also listed under a study on T cells of mothers and their children.

Input material: blood. The receptors here all came from a woman aged 40 to 50 in good health. CDR3s leave out the opening cysteine and the closing phenylalanine or tryptophan. Each record gives: V gene, J gene, CDR3 length, CDR3 protein.

TRBV6-6,TRBJ2-5,12,ASSYSNGRETQY
TRBV4-1,TRBJ2-1,16,ASSQDMRRGNSYNEQF
TRBV5-1,TRBJ2-5,14,ASTSTGGSVRETQY
TRBV12-3/TRBV12-4,TRBJ2-3,15,ASSFGSGGAEQDTQY
TRBV12-3/TRBV12-4,TRBJ2-7,12,ASSLAMNSYEQY
TRBV7-3,TRBJ2-7,14,ASSLMPTSGGYEQY
TRBV4-3,TRBJ1-1,17,ASSHRAFSGSVSDTEAF
TRBV20-1,TRBJ2-1,10,SPSTSGYEQF
TRBV28,TRBJ1-2,14,ASNLGQGDSIYGYT
TRBV7-8,TRBJ2-2,14,ASSLGSGTNTGELF
TRBV11-2,TRBJ1-2,11,ANSLTGSDGCT
TRBV5-1,TRBJ2-1,14,ASSLPGTSSYNEQF
TRBV20-1,TRBJ2-2,16,SARERGREITNTGELF
TRBV12-3/TRBV12-4,TRBJ1-2,10,ASHRTNYGYT
TRBV4-3,TRBJ2-4,14,ASSRGLAGGQNIQY
TRBV7-2,TRBJ2-3,10,ASSSQGDTQY
TRBV11-2,TRBJ2-3,12,ASSFRRGADTQY
TRBV27,TRBJ2-7,12,ASSLLPSGYEQY
TRBV7-9,TRBJ2-7,13,ASSIRQGNVDEQY
TRBV30,TRBJ2-1,17,AWSDNDREKPSSYNEQF
TRBV20-1,TRBJ2-5,13,SATIAGDLQETQY
TRBV12-3/TRBV12-4,TRBJ1-3,13,ASRMGLGPRNTIY
TRBV12-3/TRBV12-4,TRBJ2-5,16,ASSLPGTGGPDQETQY
TRBV5-5,TRBJ1-1,15,ASSPSFGADMNTEAF
TRBV28,TRBJ2-7,10,AVRAPPEEQY
TRBV10-3,TRBJ2-5,14,AISEGSGTGIETQY
TRBV5-1,TRBJ2-5,12,ASSLAGSQEAQY
TRBV7-2,TRBJ2-7,13,ASSGHRGGSYEQY
TRBV18,TRBJ2-7,11,ASSPLDTYEQY
TRBV5-1,TRBJ2-5,13,ASSPGDTFGETQY
TRBV6-4,TRBJ2-7,19,ASSDFPRTGAFQIRSYEQY
TRBV7-8,TRBJ2-3,16,ASSSFRTSGGSTDTQY
TRBV6-1,TRBJ2-3,14,ASSEEALAGGNTQY
TRBV29-1,TRBJ1-1,10,SVQTGYTEAF
TRBV11-2,NA,13,ASSPFRRGRETQY
TRBV5-6,TRBJ2-7,13,ASSLVRNSHYEQY
TRBV6-2/TRBV6-3,TRBJ2-7,12,ASSSRLADYEQY
TRBV4-1,TRBJ2-3,14,ASSQSLAGGSDTQY
TRBV20-1,TRBJ1-1,13,SAREPTRGSTEAF
TRBV12-3/TRBV12-4,NA,11,ASRKAGIYEQY
TRBV7-2,TRBJ1-2,14,ASSLDRTIRVFGYT
TRBV29-1,TRBJ2-3,14,SVEDLGGGLTDTQY
TRBV12-3/TRBV12-4,TRBJ2-7,11,ASSLHTVYEQY
TRBV15,TRBJ1-2,12,ATSGGQGNYGYT
TRBV29-1,TRBJ2-1,11,SVDWPSYNEQF
TRBV10-3,TRBJ1-2,12,AITRGALDYGYT
TRBV7-8,TRBJ2-3,12,TSSLEALADTQY
TRBV9,TRBJ2-7,13,ASSPVRAGVGEQY
TRBV6-2/TRBV6-3,TRBJ1-5,11,AKEGGRDQPQH
TRBV5-1,TRBJ2-3,11,AGSLAKGGTQY
TRBV29-1,TRBJ2-1,11,SARDFAHNEQF